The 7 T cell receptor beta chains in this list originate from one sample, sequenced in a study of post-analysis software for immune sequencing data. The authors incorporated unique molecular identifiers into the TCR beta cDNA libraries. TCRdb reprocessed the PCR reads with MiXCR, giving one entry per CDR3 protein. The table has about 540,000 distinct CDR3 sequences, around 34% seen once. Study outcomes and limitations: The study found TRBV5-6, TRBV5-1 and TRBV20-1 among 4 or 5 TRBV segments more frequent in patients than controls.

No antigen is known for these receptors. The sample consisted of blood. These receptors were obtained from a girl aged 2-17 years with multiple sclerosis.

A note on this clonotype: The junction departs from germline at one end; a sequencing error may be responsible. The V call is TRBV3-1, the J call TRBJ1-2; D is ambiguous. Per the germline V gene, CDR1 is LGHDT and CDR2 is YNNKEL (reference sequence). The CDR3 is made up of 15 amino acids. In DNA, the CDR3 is TGTGCCAGCAGCCTAACACCCGAAGCTAACTATGGCTGCACCTTC. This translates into CASSLTPEANYGCTF.

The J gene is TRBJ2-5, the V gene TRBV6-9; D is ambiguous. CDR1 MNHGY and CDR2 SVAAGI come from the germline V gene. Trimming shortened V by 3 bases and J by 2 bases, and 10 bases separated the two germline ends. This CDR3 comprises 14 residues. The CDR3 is CASSYDSRQETQYF. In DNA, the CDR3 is TGTGCCAGCAGTTACGATTCCAGACAAGAGACCCAGTACTTC.

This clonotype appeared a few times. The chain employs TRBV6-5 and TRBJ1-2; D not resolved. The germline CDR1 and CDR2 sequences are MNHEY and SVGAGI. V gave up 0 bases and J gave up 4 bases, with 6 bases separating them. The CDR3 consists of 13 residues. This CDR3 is CASSYSITYGYTF. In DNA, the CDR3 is TGTGCCAGCAGTTACTCGATCACCTATGGCTACACCTTC.

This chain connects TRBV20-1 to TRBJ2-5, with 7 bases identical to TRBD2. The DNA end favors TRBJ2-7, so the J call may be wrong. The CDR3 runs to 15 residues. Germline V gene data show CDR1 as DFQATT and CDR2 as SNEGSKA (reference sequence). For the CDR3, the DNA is TGCAGTGCCCCCGGGTATGGCGGGGGAGTGTACGAGCAGTACTTC. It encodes CSAPGYGGGVYEQYF.

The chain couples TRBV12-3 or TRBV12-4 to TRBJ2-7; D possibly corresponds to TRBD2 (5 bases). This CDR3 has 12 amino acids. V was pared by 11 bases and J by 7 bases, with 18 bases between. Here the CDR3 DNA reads TGTGCCCTCGGAATAGCGTACAATGAGCAGTACTTC. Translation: CALGIAYNEQYF.

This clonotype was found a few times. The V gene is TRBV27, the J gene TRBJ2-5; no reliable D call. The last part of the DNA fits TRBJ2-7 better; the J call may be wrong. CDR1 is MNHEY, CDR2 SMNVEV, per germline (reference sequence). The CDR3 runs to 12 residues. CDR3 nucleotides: TGTGCCAGCAGTAGCATAGGGTACGAGCAGTACTTC. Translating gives CASSSIGYEQYF.

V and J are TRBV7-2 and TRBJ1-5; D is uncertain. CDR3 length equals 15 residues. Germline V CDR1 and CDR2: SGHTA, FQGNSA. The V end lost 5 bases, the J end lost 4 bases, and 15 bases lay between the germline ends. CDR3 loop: CASSRGHNINQPQHF. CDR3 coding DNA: TGTGCCAGCAGCCGCGGCCACAACATAAATCAGCCCCAGCATTTT.